This T cell receptor beta chain stems from a study of T cells in localized non-small cell lung cancer. This clone was counted a few times. Its antigen is currently unknown. Study-level findings and limits: Overall survival was longer when the density of T cells in the blood was higher. A median 57 of the top 100 tumor clones appeared in adjacent lung. Among the tissues sampled, uninvolved adjacent lung had the highest T cell clonality, above tumor.

Here immunoSEQ multiplex PCR was the method, and the copy in TCRdb shows in-frame clones only, minus some. The sample has around 130,000 clones; roughly 90% are singletons. The clonotype comes from a female donor over 55 with stage I lung adenocarcinoma. The input for sequencing was peripheral blood, taken before any cancer treatment.

This chain's CDR3 is CASSLAGGGSNQPQHF. In DNA, the CDR3 is TGTGCCAGCAGCTTAGCCGGAGGGGGAAGCAATCAGCCCCAGCATTTT. The rearrangement joins TRBV7-8 to TRBJ1-5, with D possibly TRBD1 on 6 matching bases. Germline-derived CDR1 and CDR2 are SGHVS and FQNEAQ. This CDR3 is 16 amino acids long. Trimming pared 0 bases from V and 1 base from J, leaving 10 bases between.